The sequence of this T cell receptor beta chain was determined in a study of human T cells and chemical hapten exposure. TCRdb re-analysed the RACE reads in MiXCR, keeping a single row per CDR3 protein. The data contain some 340,000 distinct CDR3 sequences, approximately 6.9% of them singletons. The trim removed 1 base at V and 4 bases at J, leaving 6 bases unmatched. The germline CDR1 and CDR2 sequences are DFQATT and SNEGSKA (reference sequence). The CDR3 has 16 amino acids. This clonotype was observed at least ten times. Time point specified: patch test 1, 2 weeks after DPC sensitization. Treatment: therapeutic diphenylcyclopropenone sensitization with weekly scalp DPC.

The sequence was obtained from a woman between 18 and 29 years old with alopecia areata. Some clones in this sample may be carry-over from other donors' samples. The sequences come from whole blood, collected in connection with sensitization to the hapten diphenylcyclopropenone (DPC). The V gene is TRBV20-1, the J gene TRBJ2-2, with 10 positions matching TRBD2. CDR3 loop: CSARGPGLAITGELFF. The CDR3 coding sequence is TGCAGTGCTAGAGGACCGGGACTAGCGATCACCGGGGAGCTGTTTTTT.